A selection of T cell receptor beta chains follows, all from one sample in a study of blood T cell repertoires in COVID-19. Clones were sequenced by immunoSEQ multiplex PCR, and TCRdb holds only the in-frame ones, with some missing. The table has 40,000 to 50,000 clones, 87% seen once. Material: peripheral blood. The origin of the receptors is a woman of 80 years or more with COVID-19, enrolled during active disease. Each CDR3 is given with its conserved first and last residue. The D gene is left open where the match is weak. Clone size, where shown, is once, few, many, or a class for clones that have expanded.

d_gene: TRBD1
j_gene: TRBJ2-2
abundance: few
v_gene: TRBV27
CDR3nt: TGTGCCAGCAGTTACCGGACAGGGGTGAACACCGGGGAGCTGTTTTTT
CDR3aa: CASSYRTGVNTGELFF

d_gene: NA
j_gene: TRBJ1-2
abundance: NA
v_gene: TRBV2
CDR3nt: TGTGCCAGCAGTGGCGAGGGTCGGGCAGGTCCAAACACCTTC
CDR3aa: CASSGEGRAGPNTF

d_gene: NA
j_gene: TRBJ1-1
abundance: NA
v_gene: TRBV9
CDR3nt: TGTGCCAGCAGCTTCGGTGGTACAGGGAGTAACACTGAAGCTTTCTTT
CDR3aa: CASSFGGTGSNTEAFF

d_gene: NA
j_gene: TRBJ1-2
abundance: NA
v_gene: TRBV5-5
CDR3nt: TGTGCCAGCAGTTGGCAGGGTAGCGGCTACACCTTC
CDR3aa: CASSWQGSGYTF

d_gene: NA
j_gene: TRBJ1-2
abundance: NA
v_gene: TRBV28
CDR3nt: TGTGCCAGCACGACAGGTGTCTATGGCTACACCTTC
CDR3aa: CASTTGVYGYTF

d_gene: TRBD1
j_gene: TRBJ1-4
abundance: NA
v_gene: TRBV10-3
CDR3nt: TGTGCCATCAGTGAGTCAGGACAGGGGATCTTCAGCGAAAAACTGTTTTTT
CDR3aa: CAISESGQGIFSEKLFF

d_gene: TRBD2
j_gene: TRBJ2-2
abundance: NA
v_gene: TRBV7-2
CDR3nt: TGTGCCAGCAGCACTACTAGCGGGCATAACACCGGGGAGCTGTTTTTT
CDR3aa: CASSTTSGHNTGELFF

d_gene: NA
j_gene: TRBJ2-4
abundance: NA
v_gene: TRBV3-1/TRBV3-2
CDR3nt: TGTGCCAGCAGCCCCCGTCGTCAGGCCAAAAACATTCAGTACTTC
CDR3aa: CASSPRRQAKNIQYF

d_gene: NA
j_gene: TRBJ1-2
abundance: NA
v_gene: TRBV5-1
CDR3nt: TGCGCCAGCAGCTTGGATACAGGCTATGGCTACACCTTC
CDR3aa: CASSLDTGYGYTF

d_gene: NA
j_gene: TRBJ2-7
abundance: NA
v_gene: TRBV30
CDR3nt: TGTGCCTGGAAGTTAGGACTCAGCTCCTACGAGCAGTACTTC
CDR3aa: CAWKLGLSSYEQYF

d_gene: NA
j_gene: TRBJ1-1
abundance: NA
v_gene: TRBV18
CDR3nt: TGTGCCAGCTCACAGCGGCCGAACACTGAAGCTTTCTTT
CDR3aa: CASSQRPNTEAFF

d_gene: NA
j_gene: TRBJ1-1
abundance: NA
v_gene: TRBV5-4
CDR3nt: TGTGCCAGCAGAGAAACAGGGTTGAACACTGAAGCTTTCTTT
CDR3aa: CASRETGLNTEAFF

d_gene: NA
j_gene: TRBJ2-1
abundance: NA
v_gene: TRBV5-1
CDR3nt: TGCGCCAGCAGCTTGGATCAGCGGGAGCAGTTCTTC
CDR3aa: CASSLDQREQFF

d_gene: NA
j_gene: TRBJ1-5
abundance: NA
v_gene: TRBV7-9
CDR3nt: TGTGCCAGCAGCGCCGGACACGGGAGCAATCAGCCCCAGCATTTT
CDR3aa: CASSAGHGSNQPQHF

d_gene: TRBD1
j_gene: TRBJ1-2
abundance: NA
v_gene: TRBV19
CDR3nt: TGTGCCAGTAGTATAGGAAACTGGGACAGGTCCTATGGCTACACCTTC
CDR3aa: CASSIGNWDRSYGYTF

d_gene: TRBD2
j_gene: TRBJ2-2
abundance: NA
v_gene: TRBV19
CDR3nt: TGTGCCAGTAGTATTGGCCGGGGGGGGGCCGGGGAGCTGTTTTTT
CDR3aa: CASSIGRGGAGELFF

d_gene: NA
j_gene: TRBJ2-3
abundance: NA
v_gene: TRBV7-2
CDR3nt: TGTGCCAGCAGCACTGGGGCTAGCGAGACAGATACGCAGTATTTT
CDR3aa: CASSTGASETDTQYF

d_gene: NA
j_gene: TRBJ2-7
abundance: NA
v_gene: TRBV21-1
CDR3nt: TGTGCCAGCAGCAAAGCTAGGGCAGTCAGGAGGTACGAGCAGTACTTC
CDR3aa: CASSKARAVRRYEQYF

d_gene: NA
j_gene: TRBJ1-5
abundance: NA
v_gene: TRBV6-5
CDR3nt: TGTGCCAGCAGTACAGCCACAGGTAAAAATCAGCCCCAGCATTTT
CDR3aa: CASSTATGKNQPQHF

d_gene: TRBD1
j_gene: TRBJ1-1
abundance: NA
v_gene: TRBV3-1/TRBV3-2
CDR3nt: TGTGCCAGCAGCCATTGGGACAGGGTTTCTGAAGCTTTCTTT
CDR3aa: CASSHWDRVSEAFF

d_gene: TRBD1
j_gene: TRBJ1-2
abundance: NA
v_gene: TRBV6-1
CDR3nt: TGTGCCAGCAGTGCACCAAGGGACAGACTTTACTATGGCTACACCTTC
CDR3aa: CASSAPRDRLYYGYTF

d_gene: NA
j_gene: TRBJ2-3
abundance: NA
v_gene: TRBV5-4
CDR3nt: TGTGCCAGCAGCTCGTACAGGGGCGGGGCGGTTTCTAGCACAGATACGCAGTATTTT
CDR3aa: CASSSYRGGAVSSTDTQYF

d_gene: TRBD2
j_gene: TRBJ2-1
abundance: NA
v_gene: TRBV4-1
CDR3nt: TGCGCCAGCAGCCAAGTGGCGGGAGCGTACAATGAGCAGTTCTTC
CDR3aa: CASSQVAGAYNEQFF

d_gene: NA
j_gene: TRBJ1-2
abundance: few
v_gene: TRBV11-2
CDR3nt: TGTGCCAGCAGCTCCCCTCGGGGGGCTCAGGGAGGCTACACCTTC
CDR3aa: CASSSPRGAQGGYTF

d_gene: NA
j_gene: TRBJ1-3
abundance: medium-sized
v_gene: TRBV5-1
CDR3nt: TGCGCCAGCAGCTTGGCCGCAGGGGACCACACCATATATTTT
CDR3aa: CASSLAAGDHTIYF

d_gene: NA
j_gene: TRBJ1-1
abundance: NA
v_gene: TRBV19
CDR3nt: TGTGCCAGTAGCCTACAGAGCATGAACACTGAAGCTTTCTTT
CDR3aa: CASSLQSMNTEAFF

d_gene: TRBD1
j_gene: TRBJ1-2
abundance: NA
v_gene: TRBV6-6
CDR3nt: TGTGCCAGCAGTGCTCAAAGGGGGCATTACTATGGCTACACCTTC
CDR3aa: CASSAQRGHYYGYTF

d_gene: NA
j_gene: TRBJ1-3
abundance: NA
v_gene: TRBV20-1
CDR3nt: TGCAGTGCTAGTCGACAGCCTAATCCCTCTGGAAACACCATATATTTT
CDR3aa: CSASRQPNPSGNTIYF

d_gene: NA
j_gene: TRBJ2-4
abundance: NA
v_gene: TRBV28
CDR3nt: TGTGCCAGCAATGAGAAGGCCGGAGGCTTGGGCATTCAGTACTTC
CDR3aa: CASNEKAGGLGIQYF

d_gene: TRBD2
j_gene: TRBJ2-5
abundance: NA
v_gene: TRBV6-5
CDR3nt: TGTGCCAGCAGCATTTTAGGACTAGCAGAGATTGGGTACTTC
CDR3aa: CASSILGLAEIGYF

d_gene: TRBD1
j_gene: TRBJ1-2
abundance: NA
v_gene: TRBV28
CDR3nt: TGTGCCAGCACCTCACAGGGGGTAGCTAACTATGGCTACACCTTC
CDR3aa: CASTSQGVANYGYTF

d_gene: NA
j_gene: TRBJ2-3
abundance: NA
v_gene: TRBV6-2/TRBV6-3
CDR3nt: TGTGCCAGCAGTATGACAGGCCTACGCACAGATACGCAGTATTTT
CDR3aa: CASSMTGLRTDTQYF

d_gene: NA
j_gene: TRBJ2-7
abundance: NA
v_gene: TRBV27
CDR3nt: TGTGCCAGCAGTTTGTCTTCGACAGGTCCCTACGAGCAGTACTTC
CDR3aa: CASSLSSTGPYEQYF

d_gene: TRBD2
j_gene: TRBJ2-5
abundance: NA
v_gene: TRBV3-1/TRBV3-2
CDR3nt: TGTGCCAGCAGCCCTAGCGGGGGGGCAAAGACCCAGTACTTC
CDR3aa: CASSPSGGAKTQYF

d_gene: TRBD1
j_gene: TRBJ1-2
abundance: NA
v_gene: TRBV4-1
CDR3nt: TGCGCCAGCAGCCAGGGCAGGGACAGGGGCTATGGCTACACCTTC
CDR3aa: CASSQGRDRGYGYTF

d_gene: NA
j_gene: TRBJ1-2
abundance: NA
v_gene: TRBV5-6
CDR3nt: TGTGCCAGCAGTAACATTGACAGGCGGCGGCACTATGGCTACACCTTC
CDR3aa: CASSNIDRRRHYGYTF

d_gene: NA
j_gene: TRBJ1-5
abundance: NA
v_gene: TRBV19
CDR3nt: TGTGCCAGTAGCAGATGGACAGTAGTTAATCAGCCCCAGCATTTT
CDR3aa: CASSRWTVVNQPQHF

d_gene: NA
j_gene: TRBJ1-2
abundance: once
v_gene: TRBV18
CDR3nt: TGTGCCAGCTCACCAGTCGGAGGGGGGGATGGCTACACCTTC
CDR3aa: CASSPVGGGDGYTF

d_gene: TRBD1
j_gene: TRBJ1-2
abundance: once
v_gene: TRBV5-6
CDR3nt: TGTGCCAGCAGCTCCACAGGGGGGGGCTATGGCTACACCTTC
CDR3aa: CASSSTGGGYGYTF

d_gene: NA
j_gene: TRBJ1-5
abundance: NA
v_gene: TRBV19
CDR3nt: TGTGCCAGTAGTATAGGCCCGACAGTTCAGCCCCAGCATTTT
CDR3aa: CASSIGPTVQPQHF

d_gene: NA
j_gene: TRBJ1-1
abundance: NA
v_gene: TRBV5-1
CDR3nt: TGCGCCAGCAGCTTGACGAGCGGGCGAAGAAACACTGAAGCTTTCTTT
CDR3aa: CASSLTSGRRNTEAFF

d_gene: TRBD1
j_gene: TRBJ1-2
abundance: NA
v_gene: TRBV5-1
CDR3nt: TGCGCCAGCAGCTTGTATGACAGGGGACACTCCACTAACTATGGCTACACCTTC
CDR3aa: CASSLYDRGHSTNYGYTF

d_gene: NA
j_gene: TRBJ2-4
abundance: NA
v_gene: TRBV5-1
CDR3nt: TGCGCCAGCAGCTTGGGGCAGGGGAATCGGGGCAAAAACATTCAGTACTTC
CDR3aa: CASSLGQGNRGKNIQYF

d_gene: NA
j_gene: TRBJ2-4
abundance: NA
v_gene: TRBV20-1
CDR3nt: TGCAGTGCTAGTCCTGGGGCGCAGAACATTCAGTACTTC
CDR3aa: CSASPGAQNIQYF

d_gene: NA
j_gene: TRBJ1-5
abundance: few
v_gene: TRBV18
CDR3nt: TGTGCCAGCTCACCGGGGGCTTTTAAAAGCAATCAGCCCCAGCATTTT
CDR3aa: CASSPGAFKSNQPQHF

d_gene: NA
j_gene: TRBJ2-7
abundance: NA
v_gene: TRBV3-1/TRBV3-2
CDR3nt: TGTGCCAGCAGCCAAGACCCCCTCAGGGGCTACGAGCAGTACTTC
CDR3aa: CASSQDPLRGYEQYF

d_gene: TRBD1
j_gene: TRBJ1-3
abundance: NA
v_gene: TRBV18
CDR3nt: TGTGCCAGCTCACCAGGACAGGGTGTAACTGGAAACACCATATATTTT
CDR3aa: CASSPGQGVTGNTIYF

d_gene: NA
j_gene: TRBJ2-2
abundance: NA
v_gene: TRBV24-1
CDR3nt: TGTGCCACCAGGCCTTCAGGTTTGACCGGGGAGCTGTTTTTT
CDR3aa: CATRPSGLTGELFF

d_gene: TRBD1
j_gene: TRBJ1-2
abundance: NA
v_gene: TRBV2
CDR3nt: TGTGCCTGCAGGACAGGGGGGATGTATGGCTACACCTTC
CDR3aa: CACRTGGMYGYTF

d_gene: TRBD2
j_gene: TRBJ2-2
abundance: NA
v_gene: TRBV3-1/TRBV3-2
CDR3nt: TGTGCCAGCAGCCACCTTGGACTAGCGGGATTGACCGGGGAGCTGTTTTTT
CDR3aa: CASSHLGLAGLTGELFF

d_gene: NA
j_gene: TRBJ1-4
abundance: NA
v_gene: TRBV5-1
CDR3nt: TGCGCCAGCAGCTCGGGTCCAACTAATGAAAAACTGTTTTTT
CDR3aa: CASSSGPTNEKLFF

d_gene: NA
j_gene: TRBJ1-2
abundance: NA
v_gene: TRBV6-6
CDR3nt: TGTGCCAGCAGTTACATCAGGGATTATGGCTACACCTTC
CDR3aa: CASSYIRDYGYTF

d_gene: NA
j_gene: TRBJ1-5
abundance: NA
v_gene: TRBV3-1/TRBV3-2
CDR3nt: TGTGCCAGCAGCCAAGGCTCAGGGGTACGGCAGCCCCAGCATTTT
CDR3aa: CASSQGSGVRQPQHF

d_gene: NA
j_gene: TRBJ2-3
abundance: NA
v_gene: TRBV18
CDR3nt: TGTGCCAGCTCACTCGGAGGGCCTCGGACAGATACGCAGTATTTT
CDR3aa: CASSLGGPRTDTQYF

d_gene: NA
j_gene: TRBJ1-5
abundance: NA
v_gene: TRBV6-6
CDR3nt: TGTGCCAGCAGCTTTTTTTGGGGCAGGGGACACTATAGCAATCAGCCCCAGCATTTT
CDR3aa: CASSFFWGRGHYSNQPQHF

d_gene: NA
j_gene: TRBJ2-7
abundance: NA
v_gene: TRBV19
CDR3nt: TGTGCCAGTAGTATGAGCAGGGGCCCCTACGAGCAGTACTTC
CDR3aa: CASSMSRGPYEQYF

d_gene: TRBD1
j_gene: TRBJ1-1
abundance: NA
v_gene: TRBV7-2
CDR3nt: TGTGCCAGCAGCTCGGGGGACAGGCGGACTGAAGCTTTCTTT
CDR3aa: CASSSGDRRTEAFF

d_gene: TRBD1
j_gene: TRBJ2-7
abundance: NA
v_gene: TRBV5-1
CDR3nt: TGCGCCAGCGCGCTGACAGGGGGAGAGCAGTACTTC
CDR3aa: CASALTGGEQYF

d_gene: TRBD2
j_gene: TRBJ2-7
abundance: NA
v_gene: TRBV5-1
CDR3nt: TGCGCCAGCAGCTTGGCAGCTAGCGGAGGCGAGCAGTACTTC
CDR3aa: CASSLAASGGEQYF